The 21 T cell receptor beta chains listed next were all sequenced from one sample in a study of blood T cell repertoires in COVID-19. Measured with immunoSEQ multiplex PCR; TCRdb has only the in-frame clones, and not every one. The data show some 40,000 clones, about 85% seen once. Sequencing was performed on peripheral blood. All receptors derive from a man in his 70s with acute or convalescent COVID-19.

This chain connects TRBV28 to TRBJ1-5, with D uncertain. Trimming removed 5 bases from V and 2 bases from J, with 10 bases in between. Germline V gene lookup returns CDR1 MDHEN and CDR2 SYDVKM. The CDR3 length is 14 residues. CDR3 residues: CASSPGSGNQPQHF. The CDR3, as DNA: TGTGCCAGCAGTCCCGGGAGCGGCAATCAGCCCCAGCATTTT. The full variable domain, its missing parts supplied by reference TRBV28 and TRBJ1-5, is DVKVTQSSRYLVKRTGEKVFLECVQDMDHENMFWYRQDPGLGLRLIYFSYDVKMKEKGDIPEGYSVSREKKERFSLILESASTNQTSMYLCASSPGSGNQPQHFGDGTRLSIL.

This clone showed up just once. The chain uses TRBV6-5 and TRBJ1-6; D possibly corresponds to TRBD1 (5 bases). Germline values: CDR1 MNHEY, CDR2 SVGAGI. Deletions cut 2 bases from V and 7 bases from J, with 12 bases between. The length of the CDR3 is 15 residues. This CDR3 is CASSYGRAGNSPLHF. The CDR3 coding sequence is TGTGCCAGCAGTTACGGCAGGGCAGGGAATTCACCCCTCCACTTT.

CDR3 DNA sequence: TGTGCCAGCAGCTTATGGGACAGTGCTTTCTTT. Translated, it gives CASSLWDSAFF. The chain joins TRBV7-2 to TRBJ1-1; the match to TRBD1 covers 7 bases. The CDR3 covers 11 residues. In germline, CDR1 is SGHTA, CDR2 FQGNSA. The V segment lost 2 bases and the J segment 11 bases; nucleotides outside the gene matches: 2.

This clone was found once. The chain links TRBV3-1 (or the pseudogene TRBV3-2) to TRBJ2-3; 7 bases align to TRBD2. CDR3 size: 15 residues. Germline V lookup: CDR1 LGHDT, CDR2 YNNKEL (reference sequence). V was pared by 1 base and J by 2 bases, with 3 bases of the junction left unmatched. The CDR3: CASSQGTRTTDTQYF. DNA of the CDR3: TGTGCCAGCAGCCAAGGGACTAGAACCACAGATACGCAGTATTTT.

V and J are TRBV19 and TRBJ1-1; TRBD1 matches at 7 bases. V dropped 4 bases and J dropped 0; count of bases not matched to a gene: 2. Per the germline V gene, CDR1 is LNHDA and CDR2 is SQIVND (reference sequence). There are 14 residues in the CDR3. This CDR3 reads CASSTQGVNTEAFF. The CDR3 nucleotides read TGTGCCAGTAGTACCCAGGGGGTGAACACTGAAGCTTTCTTT.

The rearrangement joins TRBV6-5 to TRBJ1-1; a weak D match, TRBD1 (5 bases). Trimming removed 7 bases from V and 7 bases from J, with 19 bases in between. This CDR3 has 14 amino acids. The germline gives CDR1 MNHEY, CDR2 SVGAGI. The DNA for the CDR3 is TGTGCCAGCACCAAAAGCGGAGGGGCGGGTGAAGCTTTCTTT. Its protein is CASTKSGGAGEAFF.

Only one count was recorded for this clone. This chain joins TRBV18 and TRBJ1-4, with TRBD1 matching over 7 bases. CDR1 is KGHSH and CDR2 is LQKENI in the germline V gene. V shed 3 bases and J 0 bases; nucleotides not matched to a gene: 16. The CDR3 loop spans 20 amino acids. The CDR3 loop is CASSPPRDSAFFATNEKLFF. In DNA form, the CDR3 reads TGTGCCAGCTCACCTCCCCGGGACAGCGCGTTTTTTGCAACTAATGAAAAACTGTTTTTT.

In this sample, this clone turned up once. One end of the junction is discordant with germline, which a read error may explain. CDR3 amino acids: CASRLETGIAGTEAFF. CDR3 DNA: TGCGCCAGCAGATTGGAGACAGGGATCGCGGGAACTGAAGCTTTCTTT. The chain has TRBV5-1 and TRBJ1-1; the match to TRBD1 covers 7 bases. CDR3 size: 16 residues. The germline gives CDR1 SGHRS, CDR2 YFSETQ.

The rearrangement links TRBV11-3 to TRBJ1-1; the D gene is possibly TRBD1 (5 bases). Germline CDR1 SGHNT, CDR2 YENEEA. CDR3 size: 14 residues. Trimming cost V 1 base and J 4 bases, with 10 bases left between them. The CDR3 protein is CASSLGPGGTEAFF. The CDR3 nucleotides read TGTGCCAGCAGCTTAGGACCCGGGGGCACTGAAGCTTTCTTT.

This chain joins TRBV18 and TRBJ1-1, with D possibly matching TRBD1 (6 bases). The V end lost 3 bases, the J end lost 0 bases, and 17 bases lay between the germline ends. The V gene's germline CDR1 is KGHSH and CDR2 LQKENI. This CDR3 region has 17 residues. The DNA of the CDR3 is TGTGCCAGCTCACCCTATACGGGGGGCGAGGTGAACACTGAAGCTTTCTTT. Translation: CASSPYTGGEVNTEAFF. The full variable domain, rest sourced from reference TRBV18 and TRBJ1-1, is NAGVMQNPRHLVRRRGQEARLRCSPMKGHSHVYWYRQLPEEGLKFMVYLQKENIIDESGMPKERFSAEFPKEGPSILRIQQVVRGDSAAYFCASSPYTGGEVNTEAFFGQGTRLTVV.

The V and J genes are TRBV18 and TRBJ2-7; D may be TRBD1 (6 bases). V lost 8 bases and J 4 bases, leaving 12 bases between the germline ends. Germline V gives CDR1 KGHSH, CDR2 LQKENI. The CDR3 is 12 residues long. As DNA, the CDR3 is TGTGCCAGCGCCGAGGGGGTGTACGAGCAGTACTTC. This codes for CASAEGVYEQYF.

The V call is TRBV6-5, the J call TRBJ1-1; D may be TRBD1 (5 bases). The CDR3 has 13 amino acids. CDR1 and CDR2 (germline): MNHEY, SVGAGI. V lost 6 bases and J 3 bases, leaving 11 bases between the germline ends. The CDR3 DNA reads TGTGCCAGCAGATTACAGGTAGACACTGAAGCTTTCTTT. Residues: CASRLQVDTEAFF.

This chain's CDR3 is CATSRGQDYGYTF. CDR3 in DNA: TGTGCCACCAGCAGAGGACAGGACTATGGCTACACCTTC. J is TRBJ1-2 and V is TRBV15; D possibly corresponds to TRBD1 (6 bases). With 1 base removed from V and 3 bases from J, the gap between germline ends came to 6 bases. The CDR3 runs to 13 residues. Germline assignment: CDR1 LNHNV and CDR2 YYDKDF (reference sequence).

The gene calls are TRBV29-1 and TRBJ2-1; 13 bases align to TRBD2. J lost 9 bases, V lost 7 bases, and 9 bases had no gene match. Per the germline V gene, CDR1 is SQVTM and CDR2 is ANQGSEA. The CDR3 spans 14 residues. The CDR3: CSAKTSGRSSEQFF. In nucleotides, the CDR3 is TGCAGCGCGAAGACTAGCGGGAGGAGTAGTGAGCAGTTCTTC.

The chain combines TRBV18 with TRBJ1-1, with a possible D match to TRBD1 (6 bases). With 5 bases removed from V and 0 bases from J, the gap between germline ends came to 10 bases. CDR1 and CDR2 from the germline V gene are KGHSH and LQKENI. This CDR3 comprises 14 residues. The CDR3 DNA reads TGTGCCAGCTCAGACAGGACACTGAACACTGAAGCTTTCTTT. This sequence encodes CASSDRTLNTEAFF. Looking up the rest from reference TRBV18 and TRBJ1-1 gives the full variable domain: NAGVMQNPRHLVRRRGQEARLRCSPMKGHSHVYWYRQLPEEGLKFMVYLQKENIIDESGMPKERFSAEFPKEGPSILRIQQVVRGDSAAYFCASSDRTLNTEAFFGQGTRLTVV.

This chain links TRBV27 with TRBJ1-5, with 7 bases that match TRBD1. CDR1 and CDR2 (germline): MNHEY, SMNVEV (reference sequence). Trimming at V came to 2 bases and at J to 3 bases, leaving 4 bases not matched to a gene. The length of the CDR3 is 15 residues. The DNA for the CDR3 is TGTGCCAGCAGTTTAGTCAGGGGGGACAATCAGCCCCAGCATTTT. It is translated as CASSLVRGDNQPQHF.

The V gene is TRBV24-1, the J gene TRBJ2-1, with TRBD2 matching 12 bases. The germline gives CDR1 KGHDR, CDR2 SFDVKD. The CDR3 runs to 16 residues. Trimming at V came to 3 bases and at J to 2 bases, leaving 1 base not matched to a gene. CDR3 nucleotides: TGTGCCACCAGTGATAGACTAGCGGGAGCCTACAATGAGCAGTTCTTC. It is translated as CATSDRLAGAYNEQFF.

The chain recombines TRBV9 with TRBJ2-7; TRBD2 aligns across 9 bases. V gave up 2 bases and J gave up 2 bases; unmatched junction bases: 8. From germline, CDR1 is SGDLS and CDR2 YYNGEE. The CDR3 sequence is 16 residues long. CDR3 in amino acids: CASSVRASGTPYEQYF. For the CDR3, the DNA is TGTGCCAGCAGCGTCCGGGCTAGCGGGACCCCCTACGAGCAGTACTTC.

V and J are TRBV27 and TRBJ2-1, with D possibly matching TRBD1 (5 bases). Germline CDR1 is MNHEY and CDR2 is SMNVEV (reference sequence). V gave up 9 bases and J gave up 9 bases, with 15 bases separating them. The CDR3 is 12 amino acids. The CDR3 sequence is CASNNRGTEQFF. Here the CDR3 DNA reads TGTGCCAGTAACAATAGGGGTACTGAGCAGTTCTTC.

The rearrangement joins TRBV6-5 to TRBJ2-4, with TRBD2 as a possible D gene (6 bases). Trimming cost V 7 bases and J 1 base, with 11 bases left between them. Germline-derived CDR1 and CDR2 are MNHEY and SVGAGI. The CDR3 spans 14 residues. CDR3 in DNA: TGTGCCAGCATTCCGGCGGGGGCCAAAAACATTCAGTACTTC. This sequence encodes CASIPAGAKNIQYF.

Only one count was recorded for this clone. This sequence joins TRBV5-1 and TRBJ1-1; D not resolved. Germline V gene sequence: CDR1 SGHRS, CDR2 YFSETQ. V lost 2 bases and J lost 5, with 4 bases in between. CDR3 length: 11 residues. The DNA for the CDR3 is TGCGCCAGCAGCTTTGAGACTGAAGCTTTCTTT. This sequence encodes CASSFETEAFF.